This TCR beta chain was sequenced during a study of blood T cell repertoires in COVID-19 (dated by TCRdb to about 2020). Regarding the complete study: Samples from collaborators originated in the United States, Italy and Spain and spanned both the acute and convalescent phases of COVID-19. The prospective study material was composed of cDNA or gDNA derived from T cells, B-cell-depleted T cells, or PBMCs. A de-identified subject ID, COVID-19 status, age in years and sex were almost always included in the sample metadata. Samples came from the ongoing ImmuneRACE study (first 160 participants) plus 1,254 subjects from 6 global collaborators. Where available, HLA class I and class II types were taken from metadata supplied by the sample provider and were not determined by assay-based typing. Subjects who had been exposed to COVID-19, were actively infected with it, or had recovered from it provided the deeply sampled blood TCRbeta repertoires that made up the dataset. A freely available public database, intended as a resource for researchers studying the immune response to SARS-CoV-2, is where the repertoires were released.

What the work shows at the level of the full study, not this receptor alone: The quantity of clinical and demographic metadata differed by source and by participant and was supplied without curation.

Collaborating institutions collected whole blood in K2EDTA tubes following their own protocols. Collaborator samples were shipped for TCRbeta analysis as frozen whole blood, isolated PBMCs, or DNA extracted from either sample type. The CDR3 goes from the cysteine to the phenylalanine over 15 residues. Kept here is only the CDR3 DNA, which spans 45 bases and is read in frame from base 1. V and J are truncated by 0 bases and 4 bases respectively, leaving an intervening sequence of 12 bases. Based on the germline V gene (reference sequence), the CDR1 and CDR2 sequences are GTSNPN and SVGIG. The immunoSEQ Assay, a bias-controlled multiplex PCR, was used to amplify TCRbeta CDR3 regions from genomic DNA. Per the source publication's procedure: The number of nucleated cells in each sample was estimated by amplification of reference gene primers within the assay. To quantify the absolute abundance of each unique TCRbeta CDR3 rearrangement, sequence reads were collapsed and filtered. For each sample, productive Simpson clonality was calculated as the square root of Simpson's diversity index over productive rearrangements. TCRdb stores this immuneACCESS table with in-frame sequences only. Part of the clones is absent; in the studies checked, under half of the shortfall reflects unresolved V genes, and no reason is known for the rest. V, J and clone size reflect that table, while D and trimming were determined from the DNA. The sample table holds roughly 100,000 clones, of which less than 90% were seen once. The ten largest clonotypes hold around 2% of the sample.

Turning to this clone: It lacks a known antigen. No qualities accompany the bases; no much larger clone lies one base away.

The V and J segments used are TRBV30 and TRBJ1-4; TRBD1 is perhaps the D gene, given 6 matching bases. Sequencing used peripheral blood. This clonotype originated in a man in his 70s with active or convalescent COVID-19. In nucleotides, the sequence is TGTGCCTGGAGTGTACTGGGAGGGGGTAATGAAAAACTGTTTTTT. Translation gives CAWSVLGGGNEKLFF.